One and the same sample provided the 4 T cell receptor beta chains below, sequenced in a study of OX40 agonist ivuxolimab in advanced cancers. TCRdb's table, derived via immunoSEQ multiplex PCR, lists solely in-frame clones and lacks some. The profile covers approximately 100,000 clones, with 90% appearing a single time and under 0.4% taken by the ten largest. The source was CD4+ or CD8+ T cells sorted from blood, collected in a trial of the OX40 agonist ivuxolimab. The receptor set was obtained from an adult with an advanced solid tumor such as melanoma, head and neck, liver or kidney cancer.

The chain employs TRBV11-2 and TRBJ2-2; the match to TRBD1 covers 8 bases. The length of the CDR3 is 15 residues. The V gene end was trimmed by 9 bases and the J gene end by 4 bases; junction bases not matched to a gene: 10. Germline V gene sequence: CDR1 SGHAT, CDR2 FQNNGV. This CDR3 is CASKPDRAGTGELFF. The CDR3 DNA follows: TGTGCCAGTAAACCGGACAGGGCCGGCACCGGGGAGCTGTTTTTT.

The V call is TRBV5-4, the J call TRBJ2-5; D is uncertain. This CDR3 is 14 amino acids long. From germline, CDR1 is SGHNT and CDR2 YYREEE (reference sequence). V lost 1 base to trimming and J lost 1 base, with 8 bases between them. CDR3 sequence (DNA): TGTGCCAGCAGCTTGTCAGGCGTCCAAGAGACCCAGTACTTC. Protein: CASSLSGVQETQYF.

This chain joins TRBV5-1 and TRBJ2-3; no reliable D call. The CDR3 is 16 residues long. Between the trimmed V and J ends, which lost 4 bases and 2 bases, there was a span of 17 bases. Germline V lookup: CDR1 SGHRS, CDR2 YFSETQ. The CDR3 region is CASSPWSSAYTDTQYF. As DNA, the CDR3 is TGCGCCAGCAGCCCATGGTCCAGCGCCTACACAGATACGCAGTATTTT.

The genes are TRBV18 and TRBJ2-3, with no clear D. V was pared by 3 bases and J by 2 bases, with 9 bases between. Germline assignment: CDR1 KGHSH and CDR2 LQKENI. This CDR3 is 14 amino acids long. CDR3: CASSPGRNTDTQYF. In DNA, the CDR3 is TGTGCCAGCTCACCTGGTCGGAACACAGATACGCAGTATTTT.